Below are 6 T cell receptor beta chains sequenced from a single sample in a study of T cells in Graves' hyperthyroidism and ophthalmopathy. RNA transcripts were the template for amplifying TCR beta CDR3 regions. The TCR CDR3 was amplified in a first-round RT-PCR using the HTBI primer set. TCRdb independently ran MiXCR on the multiplex PCR reads; one entry per CDR3 protein. The sample includes hundreds of thousands of distinct CDR3 sequences, about 45% of them seen just once. Sequences were obtained from peripheral blood or thyroid tissue (not recorded which). Source of these receptors: an adult man with Graves' disease, either hyperthyroidism or ophthalmopathy (not recorded which).

The J gene is TRBJ2-7, the V gene TRBV5-1, with D perhaps matching TRBD2 (6 bases). Germline V gene sequence: CDR1 SGHRS, CDR2 YFSETQ. V lost 4 bases and J lost 7, with 21 bases in between. CDR3 length: 15 amino acids. The CDR3 bases are TGCGCCAGCAGCCAAGGGTTGGCGGGATCGGAAGAGCAGTACTTC. Residues: CASSQGLAGSEEQYF.

This clonotype occurred a few times. This chain uses TRBV7-9 with TRBJ1-2; TRBD1 aligns across 8 bases. With V trimmed by 5 bases and J by 3 bases, 2 bases remained unmatched. From germline, CDR1 is SEHNR and CDR2 FQNEAQ (reference sequence). The CDR3 is 13 residues long. Here the CDR3 reads CASSTGGYYGYTF. CDR3 bases: TGTGCCAGCAGCACAGGGGGTTACTATGGCTACACCTTC. Complete variable domain (other parts from reference TRBV7-9 and TRBJ1-2): DTGVSQNPRHKITKRGQNVTFRCDPISEHNRLYWYRQTLGQGPEFLTYFQNEAQLEKSRLLSDRFSAERPKGSFSTLEIQRTEQGDSAMYLCASSTGGYYGYTFGSGTRLTVV.

V and J are TRBV12-3 or TRBV12-4 and TRBJ1-1, with D perhaps TRBD1 (5 bases). This CDR3 spans 16 amino acids. Trimming took 4 bases from V and 4 from J, leaving 19 bases between them. CDR3 region: CASSYSIGPGGTEAFF. The DNA of the CDR3 is TGTGCCAGCAGTTACTCGATCGGGCCGGGGGGCACTGAAGCTTTCTTT.

In regard to this clonotype: This sequence may be a read error, since a much larger clone differs from it by one base. The chain uses TRBV2 and TRBJ1-4, with a weak D call TRBD1 (6 bases). CDR3 length: 14 amino acids. From germline, CDR1 is SNHLY and CDR2 FYNNEI. CDR3 DNA: TGTGCCATCAGTGGGGGGCCGGGAACTGAAAAACTGTTTTTT. It translates to CAISGGPGTEKLFF.

V and J are TRBV7-9 and TRBJ1-1; D is ambiguous. V lost 3 bases, J lost 0 bases, and 11 bases lay in between. The V gene's germline CDR1 is SEHNR and CDR2 FQNEAQ (reference sequence). This CDR3 region has 15 residues. As DNA, the CDR3 is TGTGCCAGCAGCTTGTGGGCGAAGTTGAACACTGAAGCTTTCTTT. Protein sequence: CASSLWAKLNTEAFF.

This clonotype was recorded at least ten times. The CDR3, as DNA: TGTGCCACCAGCAGAGGGGGGACAGGGAACACTGAAGCTTTCTTT. Amino acids: CATSRGGTGNTEAFF. The rearrangement joins TRBV15 to TRBJ1-1, with 8 bases aligning to TRBD1. V shed 1 base and J 1 base; nucleotides not matched to a gene: 2. The CDR3 runs to 15 residues. Germline CDR1 and CDR2: LNHNV and YYDKDF (reference sequence).